These 11 T cell receptor beta chains came from one sample sequenced in a study of OX40 agonist ivuxolimab in advanced cancers. Sequencing was performed with immunoSEQ multiplex PCR; in TCRdb, only in-frame clones are kept and a portion is missing. The sample holds approximately 63,000 clones; 85% to 90% are singletons and the top ten take 5.5% to 8%. Sequenced here: CD4+ or CD8+ T cells sorted from blood, sampled in a trial of the OX40 agonist ivuxolimab. These receptors all come from an adult with an advanced solid tumor such as melanoma, head and neck, liver or kidney cancer.

The chain uses TRBV13 and TRBJ2-4, with D perhaps matching TRBD1 or TRBD2 (6 bases each). Trimming cost V 1 base and J 0 bases, with 13 bases left between them. CDR3 length: 17 amino acids. Per the germline V gene, CDR1 is PRHDT and CDR2 is FYEKMQ (reference sequence). The CDR3 loop reads CASSLVGGSLAKNIQYF. CDR3 coding DNA: TGTGCCAGCAGCTTAGTAGGGGGGTCTCTAGCCAAAAACATTCAGTACTTC.

The chain is built from TRBV15 and TRBJ2-7; maybe TRBD1 (5 bases). Germline V CDR1 and CDR2: LNHNV, YYDKDF (reference sequence). V was shortened by 3 bases and J by 4 bases, with 13 bases between the two germline ends. The CDR3 is 14 amino acids. Here the CDR3 DNA reads TGTGCCACCAGCAGCACGACAAACAGGTACGAGCAGTACTTC. This codes for CATSSTTNRYEQYF.

V usage is TRBV11-2 and J usage is TRBJ2-7; tentatively, D is TRBD2 (6 bases). V lost 0 bases, J lost 4 bases, and 16 bases lay in between. Germline assignment: CDR1 SGHAT and CDR2 FQNNGV. The CDR3 loop spans 16 amino acids. Here the CDR3 reads CASSLDNIARGYEQYF. CDR3 sequence (DNA): TGTGCCAGCAGCTTAGATAATATCGCTCGGGGGTACGAGCAGTACTTC.

The chain combines TRBV6-4 with TRBJ1-2; 7 bases align to TRBD1. V shed 0 bases and J 8 bases; nucleotides not matched to a gene: 9. Germline V lookup: CDR1 MRHNA, CDR2 SNTAGT. The CDR3 totals 15 residues. The CDR3 nucleotides read TGTGCCAGCAGTGACTCAGCGACAGGGATAGGCGGCTACACCTTC. Translated, it gives CASSDSATGIGGYTF.

This chain uses TRBV4-3 with TRBJ2-1, with D uncertain. The CDR3 is 14 amino acids. Germline V gene sequence: CDR1 LGHNA, CDR2 YSLEER. V was pared by 2 bases and J by 4 bases, with 9 bases between. CDR3 nucleotide sequence: TGCGCCAGCAGCCAATTGGGGAATTACAATGAGCAGTTCTTC. This gives the protein CASSQLGNYNEQFF.

The rearrangement joins TRBV6-5 to TRBJ2-6; D uncertain. CDR1 is MNHEY, CDR2 SVGAGI, per germline. Trimming removed 5 bases from V and 0 bases from J, with 8 bases in between. The CDR3 length is 15 residues. CDR3 sequence: CASSHSNSGANVLTF. In DNA, the CDR3 is TGTGCCAGCAGTCACAGTAACTCTGGGGCCAACGTCCTGACTTTC.

The chain joins TRBV15 to TRBJ1-5; unclear D gene. This CDR3 has 16 residues. The V end was cut by 2 bases, the J end by 0 bases, with 11 bases between. The germline CDR1 and CDR2 sequences are LNHNV and YYDKDF (reference sequence). Here the CDR3 DNA reads TGTGCCACCAGCAGATCGATTTCATATAGCAATCAGCCCCAGCATTTT. Protein: CATSRSISYSNQPQHF. The complete variable domain, with remaining parts taken from reference TRBV15 and TRBJ1-5, reads DAMVIQNPRYQVTQFGKPVTLSCSQTLNHNVMYWYQQKSSQAPKLLFHYYDKDFNNEADTPDNFQSRRPNTSFCFLDIRSPGLGDTAMYLCATSRSISYSNQPQHFGDGTRLSIL.

The chain employs TRBV30 and TRBJ2-3; weak D call: TRBD2 (5 bases). CDR1 and CDR2 (germline): GTSNPN, SVGIG (reference sequence). CDR3 length: 16 amino acids. V lost 0 bases to trimming and J lost 4 bases, with 17 bases between them. The CDR3 bases are TGTGCCTGGAGTGTATTGGGGAGTTCCCTCCCAGATACGCAGTATTTT. This gives the protein CAWSVLGSSLPDTQYF.

The chain carries TRBV29-1 and TRBJ2-1, with TRBD2 matching over 11 bases. Losses at the gene ends were 3 bases for V and 1 base for J; bases not matched to a gene: 5. The CDR3 spans 16 residues. Germline-derived CDR1 and CDR2 are SQVTM and ANQGSEA. Here the CDR3 reads CSVEGLAAGSYNEQFF. The CDR3 region has the DNA TGCAGCGTTGAGGGACTAGCGGCAGGGTCCTACAATGAGCAGTTCTTC.

V and J are TRBV7-8 and TRBJ2-2; 9 bases agree with TRBD1. V gave up 5 bases and J gave up 7 bases; unmatched junction bases: 5. The CDR3 length is 14 residues. The germline V gene encodes CDR1 SGHVS and CDR2 FQNEAQ. CDR3 loop: CASSVTGGDGELFF. The CDR3 DNA reads TGTGCCAGCAGCGTGACAGGGGGAGACGGGGAGCTGTTTTTT.

This chain connects TRBV29-1 to TRBJ1-2; perhaps TRBD1 as D (5 bases). Trimming took off 7 bases at V and 6 bases at J, with 15 bases between the two ends. This CDR3 has 12 residues. Germline loops: CDR1 SQVTM, CDR2 ANQGSEA. The DNA for the CDR3 is TGCAGCGCCATTGACTGGGGACATGGCTACACCTTC. Translating gives CSAIDWGHGYTF. Using reference TRBV29-1 and TRBJ1-2 for the parts outside the CDR3, the full variable domain is SAVISQKPSRDICQRGTSLTIQCQVDSQVTMMFWYRQQPGQSLTLIATANQGSEATYESGFVIDKFPISRPNLTFSTLTVSNMSPEDSSIYLCSAIDWGHGYTFGSGTRLTVV.